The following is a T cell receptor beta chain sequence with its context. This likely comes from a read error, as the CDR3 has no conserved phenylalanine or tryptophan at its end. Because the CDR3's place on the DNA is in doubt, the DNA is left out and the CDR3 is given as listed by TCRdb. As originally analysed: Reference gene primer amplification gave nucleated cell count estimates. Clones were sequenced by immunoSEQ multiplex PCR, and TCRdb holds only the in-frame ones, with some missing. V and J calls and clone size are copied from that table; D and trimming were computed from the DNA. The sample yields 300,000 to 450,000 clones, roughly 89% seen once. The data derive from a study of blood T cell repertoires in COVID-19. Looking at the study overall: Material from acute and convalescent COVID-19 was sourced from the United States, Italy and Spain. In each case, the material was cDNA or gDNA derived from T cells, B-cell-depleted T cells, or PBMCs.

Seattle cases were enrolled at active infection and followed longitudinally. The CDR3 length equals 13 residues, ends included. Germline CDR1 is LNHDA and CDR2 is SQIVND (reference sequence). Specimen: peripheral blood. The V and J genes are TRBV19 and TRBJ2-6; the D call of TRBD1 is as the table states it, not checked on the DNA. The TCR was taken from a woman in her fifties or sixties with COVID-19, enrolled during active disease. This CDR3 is CASSTHTDSLRAI.